A selection of T cell receptor beta chains follows, all from one sample in a study of T cells in Graves' hyperthyroidism and ophthalmopathy. TCRdb processed the multiplex PCR reads anew with MiXCR; each CDR3 protein has one entry. The sample contains around 380,000 distinct CDR3 sequences, roughly 12% of which appear only once. The material sequenced was blood. The source is a man aged 30 to 39 with Graves' hyperthyroidism that later progressed to Graves' ophthalmopathy. CDR3s include the opening cysteine and the closing phenylalanine or tryptophan. A D gene is named only where the DNA matches it firmly. Size is omitted from some rows. Given values are once, few, many or a class for expanded clones.

d_call clone_size j_call v_call cdr3_nt cdr3_aa
TRBD1 NA TRBJ2-6 TRBV10-3 TGTGCCATCAGTGAGTCCGGACAGGGTAGTAATTCTGGGGCCAACGTCCTGACTTTC CAISESGQGSNSGANVLTF
NA few TRBJ2-5 TRBV12-3/TRBV12-4 TGTGCCAGCAGTTCGCCACTTGAGGAGACCCAGTACTTC CASSSPLEETQYF
TRBD1 NA TRBJ2-5 TRBV12-5 TGTGCTAGTGGTCCAGGGGGGACCCAGTACTTC CASGPGGTQYF
TRBD2 NA TRBJ2-3 TRBV7-2 TGTGCCAGCAGCCGTGCGGGAGGGGCGGGGGGGTCGGATACGCAGTATTTT CASSRAGGAGGSDTQYF
NA many TRBJ2-3 TRBV2 TGTGCCAGCCAAGGCACAGATACGCAGTATTTT CASQGTDTQYF
TRBD2 many TRBJ2-1 TRBV7-9 TGTGCCAGCAGCTTGGGGACTAGCATTGATGAGCAGTTCTTC CASSLGTSIDEQFF
TRBD2 many TRBJ2-3 TRBV28 TGTGCCAGCAGTGGGGGCCTAGCGGGGGGGCTGGATACGCAGTATTTT CASSGGLAGGLDTQYF
TRBD1 many TRBJ1-3 TRBV9 TGTGCCAGCAGCGTAGGGGGACAGGCGCTCTCTGGAAACACCATATATTTT CASSVGGQALSGNTIYF
NA NA TRBJ1-4 TRBV10-3 TGTGCCATCAGTGACCAACAGGGCCCAACTAATGAAAAACTGTTTTTT CAISDQQGPTNEKLFF
TRBD1 NA TRBJ2-5 TRBV13 TGTGCCAGCAGCCCAAATACCGGGACAGGGTGGGAGACCCAGTACTTC CASSPNTGTGWETQYF
NA many TRBJ2-7 TRBV20-1 TGCAGTGCTACAGACTACGAGCAGTACTTC CSATDYEQYF
TRBD1 few TRBJ2-3 TRBV11-3 TGTGCCAGCAGCTTACGGGGACAGGGTTCGTATTTT CASSLRGQGSYF
NA many TRBJ2-7 TRBV7-6 TGTGCCAGCAGCCCGCAGGGAATCGAGCAGTACTTC CASSPQGIEQYF
NA many TRBJ1-1 TRBV28 TGTGCCAGCAGTTTATCTGGGAGGGAGTATGTTGCTTTCTTT CASSLSGREYVAFF
NA many TRBJ1-5 TRBV20-1 TGCAGTGCCAGCCAAAACGACCAACAGCCCCAGCATTTT CSASQNDQQPQHF
NA many TRBJ1-1 TRBV3-1 TGTGCCAGCAGTGATAGGAGGGGTTGGACTGAAGCTTTCTTT CASSDRRGWTEAFF
NA many TRBJ2-2 TRBV6-1 TGTGCCAGCACCTTAGACAGGCGAAACACCGGGGAGCTGTTTTTT CASTLDRRNTGELFF
TRBD1 NA TRBJ1-2 TRBV18 TGTGCCAGCTCACCACCGGGACAGGGCGTCTATGGCTACACCTTC CASSPPGQGVYGYTF
NA many TRBJ1-1 TRBV7-9 TGTGCCAGCAGCTTACCTATTACAGGCACTGAAGCTTTCTTT CASSLPITGTEAFF
NA many TRBJ2-2 TRBV7-2 TGTGCCAGCAGCTTAGCCCCCCACACCGGGGAGCTGTTTTTT CASSLAPHTGELFF
TRBD1 many TRBJ1-4 TRBV7-2 TGTGCCAGCAGCTCGACAGGGGCAAATGAAAAACTGTTTTTT CASSSTGANEKLFF
TRBD1 NA TRBJ1-2 TRBV2 TGTGCCAGCAGTTCCATTCGGACAGGGTCGGGAGGCTACACCTTC CASSSIRTGSGGYTF
NA many TRBJ1-1 TRBV6-5 TGTGCCAGCAGTTACGATTGGGACTTGAACACTGAAGCTTTCTTT CASSYDWDLNTEAFF
TRBD1 NA TRBJ2-3 TRBV27 TGTGCCAGCAAGGGACAGGGTGTAGCAGATACGCAGTATTTT CASKGQGVADTQYF
TRBD2 NA TRBJ2-1 TRBV7-9 TGTGCCAGCAGGGGGACTATCGAGGGGAGCAATGAGCAGTTCTTC CASRGTIEGSNEQFF
TRBD1 NA TRBJ2-3 TRBV12-3/TRBV12-4 TGTGCCAGCACCCAAAGCTCCTCGGGACAGATCACAGATACGCAGTATTTT CASTQSSSGQITDTQYF
NA NA TRBJ2-3 TRBV6-6 TGTGCCAGCAGTTACTCTACCGGGAAACCCGAAAATACGCAGTATTTT CASSYSTGKPENTQYF
TRBD1 many TRBJ1-2 TRBV11-2 TGTGCCAGCAGCCTAACCTCGACAGGGTTCCGTGGCTACACCTTC CASSLTSTGFRGYTF
TRBD1 many TRBJ1-2 TRBV18 TGTGCCAGCTCACCACCGGACAGGGTTCCATCAGGTGGCTACACCTTC CASSPPDRVPSGGYTF
NA NA TRBJ2-7 TRBV9 TGTGCCAGCAGCCCGCAGACTAGTTTAAGGGGCTACGAGCAGTACTTC CASSPQTSLRGYEQYF
NA few TRBJ2-1 TRBV30 TGTGCCTGGACCACAAAATGGCAAGGGGATGAGCAGTTCTTC CAWTTKWQGDEQFF
NA many TRBJ2-7 TRBV20-1 TGCAGTGCTATGAGGGAAACCTACGAGCAGTACTTC CSAMRETYEQYF
TRBD1 NA TRBJ2-6 TRBV20-1 TGCAGTGCTACACTTCGCCAGGGGGCTCGCTCTGGGGCCAACGTCCTGACTTTC CSATLRQGARSGANVLTF
NA many TRBJ1-6 TRBV6-4 TGTGCCAGCAGTGCAGAGGGGGAGTATTCACCCCTCCACTTT CASSAEGEYSPLHF
NA few TRBJ1-1 TRBV6-5 TGTGCCAGCAGTTACGGTAGGGGACCGAACACTGAAGCTTTCTTT CASSYGRGPNTEAFF
NA NA TRBJ1-2 TRBV5-5 TGTGCCAGCAGCTTGTATGTCAACTATGGCTACACCTTC CASSLYVNYGYTF
NA many TRBJ2-2 TRBV12-3/TRBV12-4 TGTGCCAGCACCCTCAGTGGGGAGCCTGGGTACACCGGGGAGCTGTTTTTT CASTLSGEPGYTGELFF